These 14 T cell receptor beta chains came from one sample sequenced in a study of siplizumab effects on memory and regulatory T cells. Clones were read by immunoSEQ multiplex PCR, and TCRdb kept only the in-frame ones, dropping some. Here the sample spans about 100,000 clones, roughly 92% being singletons. The sample taken for sequencing was Tregs sorted from blood. These receptors were obtained from a human donor in good health.

The rearrangement joins TRBV4-1 to TRBJ2-7, with unresolved D. Trimming stripped 4 bases from V and 0 bases from J, with 13 bases between. Germline V gene sequence: CDR1 MGHRA, CDR2 YSYEKL. The CDR3 totals 15 residues. CDR3 DNA: TGCGCCAGCAGCCCCCGGCGGCCTGACTCCTACGAGCAGTACTTC. Translated, it gives CASSPRRPDSYEQYF.

The V and J genes are TRBV5-4 and TRBJ2-2; TRBD1 might be the D (7 bases). This CDR3 is 15 amino acids long. Trimming left V 0 bases short and J 4 bases short, with 10 bases between. Looked up from germline, CDR1 is SGHNT and CDR2 is YYREEE (reference sequence). CDR3 sequence: CASSLARGATGELFF. The CDR3 nucleotides are TGTGCCAGCAGCTTGGCCAGGGGGGCCACCGGGGAGCTGTTTTTT.

The chain couples TRBV19 to TRBJ1-4; TRBD1 agrees at 7 bases. Germline V lookup: CDR1 LNHDA, CDR2 SQIVND (reference sequence). With V trimmed by 6 bases and J by 6 bases, 10 bases remained unmatched. CDR3 size: 15 residues. DNA of the CDR3: TGTGCCAGTAGGAACAGGGGACTTGGGGATGAAAAACTGTTTTTT. Its protein is CASRNRGLGDEKLFF. Full variable domain (outside the CDR3, taken from reference TRBV19 and TRBJ1-4): DGGITQSPKYLFRKEGQNVTLSCEQNLNHDAMYWYRQDPGQGLRLIYYSQIVNDFQKGDIAEGYSVSREKKESFPLTVTSAQKNPTAFYLCASRNRGLGDEKLFFGSGTQLSVL.

The chain is built from TRBV5-1 and TRBJ2-1; 9 positions match TRBD2. V lost 7 bases to trimming and J lost 5 bases; unmatched junction nucleotides: 4. Germline V gene data show CDR1 as SGHRS and CDR2 as YFSETQ. This CDR3 has 13 residues. The CDR3 nucleotides read TGCGCCAGCTGGCGGGAGGGGGACAATGAGCAGTTCTTC. Its protein product is CASWREGDNEQFF.

The V and J genes are TRBV7-6 and TRBJ1-5, with D possibly TRBD1 on 5 matching bases. Between the trimmed V and J ends, which lost 2 bases and 3 bases, there was a span of 11 bases. Germline V gene lookup returns CDR1 SGHVS and CDR2 FNYEAQ. The CDR3 contains 15 residues. The CDR3 coding sequence is TGTGCCAGCAGCTTAACGCAGGGCCTCAATCAGCCCCAGCATTTT. It codes for CASSLTQGLNQPQHF.

V and J are TRBV9 and TRBJ1-1; 8 nucleotides match TRBD1. The CDR3 runs 14 residues. Germline lookup yields CDR1 SGDLS and CDR2 YYNGEE. V lost 3 bases and J lost 4; bases outside the gene matches: 5. CDR3 sequence (DNA): TGTGCCAGCAGCGCGACAGGGGTTGGCACTGAAGCTTTCTTT. Amino acid sequence: CASSATGVGTEAFF.

The genes are TRBV28 and TRBJ2-3; TRBD1 agrees at 12 bases. CDR3 size: 18 residues. J gave up 2 bases and V 5 bases, and 11 bases lay outside the gene matches. Per germline, CDR1 MDHEN and CDR2 SYDVKM. The CDR3 nucleotides read TGTGCCAGCAGTCCGGGACAGGGGGCGATGGGGGTCACAGATACGCAGTATTTT. It is translated as CASSPGQGAMGVTDTQYF.

The rearrangement uses TRBV7-3 and TRBJ2-5; D may be TRBD1 or TRBD2 (7 bases each). Germline values: CDR1 SGHTA, CDR2 FQGTGA. Trimming took off 5 bases at V and 5 bases at J, with 18 bases between the two ends. The CDR3 sequence is 15 residues long. The chain's CDR3 is CASSLSGTDLETQYF. The CDR3, as DNA: TGTGCCAGCAGCCTCAGCGGGACAGACTTGGAGACCCAGTACTTC.

The J gene is TRBJ2-7, the V gene TRBV11-2; a possible D gene is TRBD1 (6 bases). V lost 1 base, J lost 2 bases, and 9 bases lay in between. The germline gives CDR1 SGHAT, CDR2 FQNNGV. This CDR3 is built from 14 residues. CDR3 in amino acids: CASSLGDNTYEQYF. The CDR3 bases are TGTGCCAGCAGCTTAGGGGACAATACCTACGAGCAGTACTTC.

The sample holds one count of this clone. This rearrangement joins TRBV6-5 to TRBJ1-2; tentative D call: TRBD1 (6 bases). The V end lost 8 bases, the J end lost 1 base, and 11 bases lay between the germline ends. Looked up from germline, CDR1 is MNHEY and CDR2 is SVGAGI. This CDR3 comprises 13 residues. This chain's CDR3 is CASLGRGNYGYTF. The CDR3 DNA reads as TGTGCCAGCTTGGGCAGGGGTAACTATGGCTACACCTTC.

This clone was observed once. The chain carries TRBV7-6 and TRBJ1-5; no definite D call. CDR1 and CDR2 (germline): SGHVS, FNYEAQ. Trimming removed 0 bases at V and 6 bases at J, with 6 bases between. The length of the CDR3 is 13 residues. The CDR3 sequence is CASSLASGQPQHF. DNA for the CDR3: TGTGCCAGCAGCTTAGCCTCGGGTCAGCCCCAGCATTTT.

The CDR3 nucleotides are TGTGCCAGCAGTTTATACCCGGGGTCTGGGGCCAACGTCCTGACTTTC. This sequence encodes CASSLYPGSGANVLTF. This chain connects TRBV28 to TRBJ2-6, with TRBD2 as a possible D gene (5 bases). Per the germline V gene, CDR1 is MDHEN and CDR2 is SYDVKM. The CDR3 is made up of 16 amino acids. The germline V and J ends were trimmed by 1 base and 1 base, with 8 bases remaining between them.

This chain joins TRBV15 and TRBJ1-5; D possibly corresponds to TRBD1 (6 bases). The CDR3 is 18 residues long. CDR1 is LNHNV and CDR2 is YYDKDF in the germline V gene (reference sequence). V gave up 3 bases and J gave up 7 bases, with 25 bases separating them. The CDR3 sequence is CATSSSPISTGMRQPQHF. As DNA, the CDR3 is TGTGCCACCAGCAGTAGTCCGATTTCTACAGGGATGAGGCAGCCCCAGCATTTT.

The chain couples TRBV30 to TRBJ2-1; 7 bases line up with TRBD2. The germline V gene has CDR1 GTSNPN and CDR2 SVGIG (reference sequence). The ends lost 4 bases at V and 5 bases at J; junction bases unmatched: 5. CDR3 length: 13 amino acids. The CDR3 spells CAWMGGVDNEQFF. The CDR3 coding sequence is TGTGCCTGGATGGGGGGGGTTGACAATGAGCAGTTCTTC.